The 2 T cell receptor beta chains in this list originate from one sample, sequenced in a study of shared clonotypes between healthy human individuals. TCRdb's table, derived via immunoSEQ multiplex PCR, lists solely in-frame clones and lacks some. In the table there are more than 2 million clones, nearly 97% of which are singletons. Sequences were obtained from naive CD4+ T cells sorted from blood. Subset noted: CD45RA+ positively selected. The receptors were gathered from a man younger than 35 in good health.

This chain uses TRBV6-6 with TRBJ1-5; 9 positions match TRBD1. This CDR3 has 15 residues. Germline CDR1 is MNHNY and CDR2 is SVGAGI (reference sequence). The trim removed 6 bases at V and 6 bases at J, leaving 9 bases unmatched. The CDR3 DNA reads TGTGCCAGCAGAAACAGGGACAGGGAAGGTCAGCCCCAGCATTTT. This gives the protein CASRNRDREGQPQHF.

Worth noting for this clone: A much larger clone sits a single nucleotide away, making a read error possible. The chain joins TRBV7-8 to TRBJ2-5; D gene ambiguous. The V end was cut by 2 bases, the J end by 2 bases, with 0 bases between. Per the germline V gene, CDR1 is SGHVS and CDR2 is FQNEAQ. The CDR3 is 11 amino acids. The CDR3 nucleotides read TGTGCCAGCAGCTTACAAGAGACCCAGTACTTC. Protein: CASSLQETQYF.